Below, 5 T cell receptor beta chains from the same sample are listed, as sequenced in a study of blood T cells in healthy people across ages. For the second PCR, which ran for roughly 6 to 12 cycles, a sample-barcoded 5' primer and a J-beta primer mix were used. Using its own MiXCR run on the 5' RACE reads, TCRdb lists one record per CDR3 protein. The sample shows around 1,000,000 distinct CDR3 sequences, roughly two fifths of them seen only once. Specimen: blood. These receptors all come from a man younger than 35 in good health.

This chain joins TRBV6-6 and TRBJ2-3, with no clear D. Germline CDR1 is MNHNY and CDR2 is SVGAGI (reference sequence). V lost 6 bases to trimming and J lost 0 bases, with 16 bases between them. CDR3 size: 16 residues. CDR3 DNA: TGTGCCAGCAGGACCACCCGCAGCTCTAGCACAGATACGCAGTATTTT. It codes for CASRTTRSSSTDTQYF.

The chain has TRBV18 and TRBJ1-2; a possible D gene is TRBD1 (6 bases). Trimming took off 5 bases at V and 4 bases at J, with 17 bases between the two ends. In germline, CDR1 is KGHSH, CDR2 LQKENI. The CDR3 length is 15 residues. The CDR3 DNA sequence: TGTGCCAGCTCAGTCGGGACAACCGATCTCTATGGCTACACCTTC. Its translation: CASSVGTTDLYGYTF.

The chain links TRBV7-9 to TRBJ1-1; 9 nucleotides line up with TRBD1. Trimming took 5 bases from V and 7 from J; bases not matched to a gene: 8. The V gene's germline CDR1 is SEHNR and CDR2 FQNEAQ (reference sequence). This CDR3 is 14 amino acids long. The CDR3 region has the DNA TGTGCCAGCAGCCCAGGGACAGGGAAGAATGAAGCTTTCTTT. As protein: CASSPGTGKNEAFF. The full variable domain, rest sourced from reference TRBV7-9 and TRBJ1-1, is DTGVSQNPRHKITKRGQNVTFRCDPISEHNRLYWYRQTLGQGPEFLTYFQNEAQLEKSRLLSDRFSAERPKGSFSTLEIQRTEQGDSAMYLCASSPGTGKNEAFFGQGTRLTVV.

This clonotype was seen a few times. This may stem from a read error, because a much larger clone lies one nucleotide away. V gene TRBV7-3 combines with J gene TRBJ2-7; 11 bases line up with TRBD2. Germline CDR1 is SGHTA and CDR2 is FQGTGA. V was clipped by 5 bases and J by 7 bases; unmatched bases: 10. The CDR3 spans 15 residues. CDR3 sequence reads: CASSPTSGGYNEQYF. CDR3 sequence (DNA): TGTGCCAGCAGCCCTACTAGCGGGGGTTACAATGAGCAGTACTTC.

The J gene is TRBJ2-2, the V gene TRBV4-3; the match to TRBD1 covers 10 bases. Germline V gene sequence: CDR1 LGHNA, CDR2 YSLEER. The CDR3 is 19 amino acids. V lost 4 bases and J lost 3; bases outside the gene matches: 14. CDR3 sequence reads: CASSPWAGTGDFDTGELFF. CDR3 in DNA: TGCGCCAGCAGCCCATGGGCCGGGACAGGGGATTTTGACACCGGGGAGCTGTTTTTT.